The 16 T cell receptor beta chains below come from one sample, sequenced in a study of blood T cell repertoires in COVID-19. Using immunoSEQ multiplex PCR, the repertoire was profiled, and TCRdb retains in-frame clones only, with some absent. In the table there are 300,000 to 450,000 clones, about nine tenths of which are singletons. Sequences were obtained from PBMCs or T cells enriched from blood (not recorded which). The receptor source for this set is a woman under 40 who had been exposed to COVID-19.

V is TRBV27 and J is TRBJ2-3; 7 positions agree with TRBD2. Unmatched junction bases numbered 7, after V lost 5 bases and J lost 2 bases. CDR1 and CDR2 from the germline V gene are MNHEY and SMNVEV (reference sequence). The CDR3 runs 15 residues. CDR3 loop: CASSPRLAVTDTQYF. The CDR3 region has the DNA TGTGCCAGCAGTCCTCGACTAGCCGTCACAGATACGCAGTATTTT.

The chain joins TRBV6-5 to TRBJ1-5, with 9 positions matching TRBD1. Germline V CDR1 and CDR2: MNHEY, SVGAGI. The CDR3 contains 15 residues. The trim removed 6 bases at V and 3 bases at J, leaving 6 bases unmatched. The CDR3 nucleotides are TGTGCCAGCAGCAAAGGACAGGGGATCAATCAGCCCCAGCATTTT. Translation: CASSKGQGINQPQHF.

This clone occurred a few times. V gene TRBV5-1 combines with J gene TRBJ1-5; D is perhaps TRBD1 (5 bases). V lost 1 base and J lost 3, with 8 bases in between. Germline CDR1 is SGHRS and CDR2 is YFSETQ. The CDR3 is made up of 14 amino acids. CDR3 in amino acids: CASSLSGFNQPQHF. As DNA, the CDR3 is TGCGCCAGCAGCTTGTCAGGGTTCAATCAGCCCCAGCATTTT.

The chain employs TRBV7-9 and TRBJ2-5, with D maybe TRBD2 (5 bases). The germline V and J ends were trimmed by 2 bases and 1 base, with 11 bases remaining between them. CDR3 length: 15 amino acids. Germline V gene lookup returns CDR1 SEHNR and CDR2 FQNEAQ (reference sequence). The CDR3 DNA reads TGTGCCAGCAGCTTAACTAGAAACAGCCAAGAGACCCAGTACTTC. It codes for CASSLTRNSQETQYF. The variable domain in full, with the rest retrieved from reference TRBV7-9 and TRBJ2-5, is DTGVSQNPRHKITKRGQNVTFRCDPISEHNRLYWYRQTLGQGPEFLTYFQNEAQLEKSRLLSDRFSAERPKGSFSTLEIQRTEQGDSAMYLCASSLTRNSQETQYFGPGTRLLVL.

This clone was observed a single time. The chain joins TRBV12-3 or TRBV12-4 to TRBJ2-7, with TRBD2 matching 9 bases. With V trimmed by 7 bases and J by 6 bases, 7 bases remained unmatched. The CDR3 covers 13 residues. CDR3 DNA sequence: TGTGCCAGCAACGGGCTAGCGGGACTCGAGCAGTACTTC. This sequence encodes CASNGLAGLEQYF.

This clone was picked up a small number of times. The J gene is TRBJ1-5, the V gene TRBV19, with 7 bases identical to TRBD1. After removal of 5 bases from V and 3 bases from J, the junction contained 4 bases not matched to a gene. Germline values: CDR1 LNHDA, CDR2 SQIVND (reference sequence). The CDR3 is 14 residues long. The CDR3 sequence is CASSGQVINQPQHF. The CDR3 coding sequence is TGTGCCAGTAGTGGACAGGTGATCAATCAGCCCCAGCATTTT.

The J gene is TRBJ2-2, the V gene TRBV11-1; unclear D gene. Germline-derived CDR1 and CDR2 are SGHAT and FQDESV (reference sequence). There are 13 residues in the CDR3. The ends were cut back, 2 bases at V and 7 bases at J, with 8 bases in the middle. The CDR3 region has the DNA TGTGCCAGCAGCTTAACAGAAGGCGGGGAGCTGTTTTTT. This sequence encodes CASSLTEGGELFF.

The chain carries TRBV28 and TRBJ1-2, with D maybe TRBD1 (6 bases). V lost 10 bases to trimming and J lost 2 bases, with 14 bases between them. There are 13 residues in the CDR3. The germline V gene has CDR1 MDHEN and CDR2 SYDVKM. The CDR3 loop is CANRPTGNYGYTF. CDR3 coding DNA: TGTGCCAACAGGCCCACAGGGAACTATGGCTACACCTTC.

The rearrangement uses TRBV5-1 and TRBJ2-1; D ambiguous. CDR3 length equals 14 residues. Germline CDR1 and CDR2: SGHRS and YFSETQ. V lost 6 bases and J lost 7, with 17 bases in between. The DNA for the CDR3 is TGCGCCAGCACCGTTGGTCTGGAGTTAAATGAGCAGTTCTTC. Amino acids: CASTVGLELNEQFF.

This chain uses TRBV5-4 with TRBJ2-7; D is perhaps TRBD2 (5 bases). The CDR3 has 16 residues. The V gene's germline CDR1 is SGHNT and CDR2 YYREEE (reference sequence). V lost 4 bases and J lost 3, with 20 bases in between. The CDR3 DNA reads TGTGCCAGCAGCCTGAGTTCGGGGATCCTCCTCTACGAGCAGTACTTC. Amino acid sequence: CASSLSSGILLYEQYF.

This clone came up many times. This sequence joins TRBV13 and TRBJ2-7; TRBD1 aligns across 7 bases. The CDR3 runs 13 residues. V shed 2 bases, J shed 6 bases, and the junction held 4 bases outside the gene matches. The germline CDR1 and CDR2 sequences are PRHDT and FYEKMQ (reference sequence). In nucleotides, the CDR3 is TGTGCCAGCAGCTTAACGAGGGGGCCCGAGCAGTACTTC. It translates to CASSLTRGPEQYF.

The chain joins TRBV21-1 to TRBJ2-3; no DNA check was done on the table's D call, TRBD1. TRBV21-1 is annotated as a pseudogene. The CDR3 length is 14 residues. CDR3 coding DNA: TGTGCCAGCAGCAAGACACAGGGGGAAGATACGCAGTATTTT. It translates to CASSKTQGEDTQYF.

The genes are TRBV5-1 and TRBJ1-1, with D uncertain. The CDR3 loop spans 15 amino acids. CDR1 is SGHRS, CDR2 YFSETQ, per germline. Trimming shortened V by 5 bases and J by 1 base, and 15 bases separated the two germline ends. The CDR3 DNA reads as TGCGCCAGCAGAGTCCGGTCCGAAGAGAACACTGAAGCTTTCTTT. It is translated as CASRVRSEENTEAFF.

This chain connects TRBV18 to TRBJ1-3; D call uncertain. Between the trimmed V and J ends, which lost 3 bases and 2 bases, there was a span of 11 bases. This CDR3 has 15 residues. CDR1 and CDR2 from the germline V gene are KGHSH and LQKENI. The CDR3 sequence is CASSPLPQTGNTIYF. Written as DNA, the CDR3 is TGTGCCAGCTCACCTCTCCCACAAACTGGAAACACCATATATTTT.

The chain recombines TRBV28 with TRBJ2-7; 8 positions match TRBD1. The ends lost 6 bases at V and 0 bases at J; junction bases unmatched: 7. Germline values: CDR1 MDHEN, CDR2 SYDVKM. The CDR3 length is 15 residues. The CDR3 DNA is TGTGCCAGCAGCTCGGCCGGGACAGGCTCCTACGAGCAGTACTTC. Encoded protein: CASSSAGTGSYEQYF.

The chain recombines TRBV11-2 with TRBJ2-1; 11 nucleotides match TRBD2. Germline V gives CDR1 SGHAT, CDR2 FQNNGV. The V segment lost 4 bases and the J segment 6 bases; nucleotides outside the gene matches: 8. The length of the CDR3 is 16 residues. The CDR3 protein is CASSSSTSGSPNEQFF. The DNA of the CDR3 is TGTGCCAGCAGCTCATCAACTAGCGGGAGCCCCAATGAGCAGTTCTTC.